Each of the 27 T cell receptor beta chains below was sequenced from the same sample in a study of response to subunit inactivated influenza vaccine. TCRdb analysed the RT-PCR reads with MiXCR anew, one entry per CDR3 protein. Of about 310,000 distinct CDR3 sequences listed, roughly a fifth are singletons. This material consisted of PBMCs from blood, taken about 20 months after vaccination. The receptors come from a man in his fifties or sixties who received an inactivated influenza vaccine.

In its sample, this clonotype was seen once. Likely a read error: the CDR3 ends without its conserved phenylalanine or tryptophan. The chain couples TRBV7-9 to TRBJ1-1; D ambiguous. CDR3 length: 13 amino acids. The germline V gene has CDR1 SEHNR and CDR2 FQNEAQ (reference sequence). V dropped 3 bases and J dropped 4 bases, with 9 bases sitting between them. CDR3 amino acids: CASSLREATEAFY. CDR3 nucleotides: TGTGCCAGCAGCTTGCGGGAGGCCACTGAAGCTTTCTAT.

J is TRBJ1-2 and V is TRBV7-2; D might be TRBD1 (5 bases). V dropped 7 bases and J dropped 1 base, with 16 bases sitting between them. Germline lookup yields CDR1 SGHTA and CDR2 FQGNSA. The length of the CDR3 is 15 residues. Here the CDR3 DNA reads TGTGCCAGCACCACCGACGGGGCAAATAACTATGGCTACACCTTC. Encoded protein: CASTTDGANNYGYTF.

This clonotype showed up many times. This chain links TRBV5-5 with TRBJ1-1; the D is unclear. V shed 0 bases and J shed 8 bases, with 8 bases lying between them. This CDR3 spans 12 amino acids. Looked up from germline, CDR1 is SGHKS and CDR2 is YYEKEE (reference sequence). CDR3 sequence: CASSLALAEAFF. CDR3 bases: TGTGCCAGCAGCTTGGCCTTGGCCGAAGCTTTCTTT. Drawing the rest from reference TRBV5-5 and TRBJ1-1, the complete variable domain is DAGVTQSPTHLIKTRGQQVTLRCSPISGHKSVSWYQQVLGQGPQFIFQYYEKEERGRGNFPDRFSARQFPNYSSELNVNALLLGDSALYLCASSLALAEAFFGQGTRLTVV.

This clonotype was recorded a few times. The chain carries TRBV28 and TRBJ1-4, with D unresolved. The germline V gene has CDR1 MDHEN and CDR2 SYDVKM. The CDR3 covers 13 residues. Trimming pared 2 bases from V and 8 bases from J, leaving 9 bases between. The CDR3 sequence: CASSLGNREKLFF. CDR3 DNA: TGTGCCAGCAGTTTAGGAAACCGGGAAAAACTGTTTTTT. Using reference TRBV28 and TRBJ1-4 for the parts outside the CDR3, the full variable domain is DVKVTQSSRYLVKRTGEKVFLECVQDMDHENMFWYRQDPGLGLRLIYFSYDVKMKEKGDIPEGYSVSREKKERFSLILESASTNQTSMYLCASSLGNREKLFFGSGTQLSVL.

The CDR3 DNA reads TGCAGTGCTAGCCAACGGGAGTCATCGACCTACGAGCAGTACTTC. Residues: CSASQRESSTYEQYF. The chain employs TRBV20-1 and TRBJ2-7, with a weak D call TRBD2 (6 bases). V was trimmed by 3 bases and J by 2 bases, leaving 17 bases between them. Per the germline V gene, CDR1 is DFQATT and CDR2 is SNEGSKA (reference sequence). The CDR3 extends over 15 amino acids.

This clonotype was seen only a few times. The chain links TRBV5-6 to TRBJ2-7; the D gene is possibly TRBD1 (6 bases). This CDR3 is 15 amino acids long. Trimming left V 0 bases short and J 4 bases short, with 14 bases between. Germline V gene data show CDR1 as SGHDT and CDR2 as YYEEEE. Written as DNA, the CDR3 is TGTGCCAGCAGCTTGGAGGACAGTTCATTTTACGAGCAGTACTTC. It specifies CASSLEDSSFYEQYF.

The chain combines TRBV11-1 with TRBJ2-2; D tentatively fits TRBD1 or TRBD2 (5 bases each). V dropped 6 bases and J dropped 4 bases, with 15 bases sitting between them. CDR3 length: 15 residues. The germline CDR1 and CDR2 sequences are SGHAT and FQDESV (reference sequence). The chain's CDR3 is CASSIQGASTGELFF. The CDR3, as DNA: TGTGCCAGCAGTATTCAGGGAGCGAGCACCGGGGAGCTGTTTTTT.

The genes are TRBV4-3 and TRBJ1-4; the D gene is possibly TRBD1 (5 bases). Trimming cost V 0 bases and J 7 bases, with 12 bases left between them. The CDR3 is made up of 15 amino acids. Germline assignment: CDR1 LGHNA and CDR2 YSLEER. The CDR3 loop reads CASSQEGVPSEKLFF. The CDR3 bases are TGCGCCAGCAGCCAAGAGGGGGTCCCTAGTGAAAAACTGTTTTTT.

The chain employs TRBV6-5 and TRBJ1-1; TRBD1 is a possible D gene (6 bases). Germline CDR1 MNHEY, CDR2 SVGAGI. V dropped 2 bases and J dropped 0 bases, with 13 bases sitting between them. The CDR3 is 16 residues long. In nucleotides, the CDR3 is TGTGCCAGCAGTTACCCCAGGACAGAGATGAACACTGAAGCTTTCTTT. Translated: CASSYPRTEMNTEAFF.

This clonotype was seen more than once but under ten times. CDR3 in DNA: TGTGCCACCAGCAGATGGGCCGTCGCCGATAATTCACCCCTCCACTTT. It specifies CATSRWAVADNSPLHF. This chain links TRBV15 with TRBJ1-6; D unclear. V lost 2 bases to trimming and J lost 5 bases, with 13 bases between them. From germline, CDR1 is LNHNV and CDR2 YYDKDF (reference sequence). This CDR3 comprises 16 residues.

This clonotype came up a few times. V usage is TRBV5-6 and J usage is TRBJ1-1; 7 nucleotides line up with TRBD1. Unmatched junction bases numbered 7, after V lost 4 bases and J lost 1 base. Germline loops: CDR1 SGHDT, CDR2 YYEEEE. The CDR3 runs to 15 residues. The chain's CDR3 is CASSPIQGRNTEAFF. CDR3 sequence (DNA): TGTGCCAGCAGCCCTATACAGGGGCGGAACACTGAAGCTTTCTTT. Based on the CDR3 plus reference TRBV5-6 and TRBJ1-1, the full variable domain is DAGVTQSPTHLIKTRGQQVTLRCSPKSGHDTVSWYQQALGQGPQFIFQYYEEEERQRGNFPDRFSGHQFPNYSSELNVNALLLGDSALYLCASSPIQGRNTEAFFGQGTRLTVV.

In this sample, this clonotype turned up a few times. This chain joins TRBV6-5 and TRBJ1-6; 7 nucleotides match TRBD1. Looked up from germline, CDR1 is MNHEY and CDR2 is SVGAGI. This CDR3 comprises 15 residues. Trimming cost V 2 bases and J 9 bases; bases outside gene matches: 7. Here the CDR3 reads CASSYATGRGSPLHF. The DNA of the CDR3 is TGTGCCAGCAGTTACGCGACAGGGAGGGGTTCACCCCTCCACTTT.

The V gene is TRBV25-1, the J gene TRBJ2-1; TRBD2 might be the D (6 bases). CDR3 size: 14 residues. V was pared by 3 bases and J by 6 bases, with 12 bases between. The germline V gene has CDR1 MGHDK and CDR2 SYGVNS. In DNA, the CDR3 is TGTGCCAGCAGTGACCAGATCGGGAGCAATGAGCAGTTCTTC. Translated: CASSDQIGSNEQFF.

This rearrangement joins TRBV7-2 to TRBJ2-1; D is perhaps TRBD2 (5 bases). There are 13 residues in the CDR3. Looked up from germline, CDR1 is SGHTA and CDR2 is FQGNSA. The V and J ends lost 1 base and 5 bases respectively, with 6 bases between them. Here the CDR3 reads CASSLVRDNEQFF. In DNA form, the CDR3 reads TGTGCCAGCAGCTTAGTGCGGGACAATGAGCAGTTCTTC.

This clonotype was counted between two and nine times. The chain has TRBV27 and TRBJ2-5; 12 nucleotides match TRBD2. There are 15 residues in the CDR3. V shed 4 bases and J 7 bases; nucleotides not matched to a gene: 7. The germline CDR1 and CDR2 sequences are MNHEY and SMNVEV (reference sequence). CDR3 loop: CASSSLAGGPGTQYF. The CDR3 coding sequence is TGTGCCAGCAGTTCCCTAGCGGGGGGGCCGGGGACCCAGTACTTC.

The chain joins TRBV4-1 to TRBJ1-1; D remains ambiguous. The CDR3 is 13 residues long. V was shortened by 0 bases and J by 9 bases, with 11 bases between the two germline ends. Per germline, CDR1 MGHRA and CDR2 YSYEKL. CDR3 DNA sequence: TGCGCCAGCAGCCAAGATAGGGAGCCCCAAGCTTTCTTT. This sequence encodes CASSQDREPQAFF.

The V and J genes are TRBV28 and TRBJ1-1; D possibly corresponds to TRBD1 (5 bases). The V gene lost 5 bases and the J gene lost 10 bases, with 14 bases spanning the gap. Germline V gene sequence: CDR1 MDHEN, CDR2 SYDVKM. CDR3 length: 12 residues. The CDR3 region is CASSAMWDVAFF. In DNA form, the CDR3 reads TGTGCCAGCAGTGCAATGTGGGACGTAGCTTTCTTT.

At least ten counts were recorded for this clonotype. The chain has TRBV15 and TRBJ1-6, with a possible D match to TRBD1 (5 bases). This CDR3 spans 17 amino acids. Trimming cost V 4 bases and J 0 bases, with 13 bases left between them. Germline values: CDR1 LNHNV, CDR2 YYDKDF (reference sequence). In DNA, the CDR3 is TGTGCCACCAGCACCCGGGACGATAGCTCCTATAATTCACCCCTCCACTTT. Translating gives CATSTRDDSSYNSPLHF.

There are many counts of this clonotype. V and J are TRBV28 and TRBJ1-4, with 7 bases that match TRBD1. This CDR3 is 16 amino acids long. The germline CDR1 and CDR2 sequences are MDHEN and SYDVKM. Trimming at V came to 4 bases and at J to 6 bases, leaving 11 bases not matched to a gene. The CDR3 DNA reads TGTGCCAGCAGTTCGAACTCAGGGGGGCTGGATGAAAAACTGTTTTTT. It yields the protein CASSSNSGGLDEKLFF.

V is TRBV5-1 and J is TRBJ1-3, with 9 bases matching TRBD1. With V trimmed by 4 bases and J by 3 bases, 5 bases remained unmatched. Germline lookup yields CDR1 SGHRS and CDR2 YFSETQ. The CDR3 runs to 15 residues. The CDR3, as DNA: TGCGCCAGCAGCCCACAGGGGGCAGGTGGAAACACCATATATTTT. Translation: CASSPQGAGGNTIYF.

This clonotype showed up just a few times. This chain uses TRBV6-2 or TRBV6-3 with TRBJ2-1, with D unresolved. This CDR3 is built from 15 residues. Germline values: CDR1 MNHEY, CDR2 SVGEGT. V was shortened by 5 bases and J by 2 bases, with 13 bases between the two germline ends. CDR3 DNA: TGTGCCAGCAGTCGATCTAGTGACCCCTACAATGAGCAGTTCTTC. Protein product: CASSRSSDPYNEQFF.

This clonotype turned up a few times. The chain is built from TRBV10-3 and TRBJ2-7; D remains unclear. V lost 6 bases and J lost 0, with 9 bases in between. Germline V gene sequence: CDR1 ENHRY, CDR2 SYGVKD. The CDR3 is 13 residues long. CDR3 bases: TGTGCCATCAGGATCAGCCCCTCCTACGAGCAGTACTTC. This gives the protein CAIRISPSYEQYF.

The gene calls are TRBV20-1 and TRBJ2-4, with 11 bases identical to TRBD2. CDR1 is DFQATT and CDR2 is SNEGSKA in the germline V gene (reference sequence). CDR3 length: 15 residues. J lost 6 bases, V lost 3 bases, and 7 bases had no gene match. The CDR3 bases are TGCAGTGCTAGTAAACTAGCGGGAGTGGTAAACATTCAGTACTTC. This codes for CSASKLAGVVNIQYF.

CDR3 loop: CASSPRTTGGQIYGYTF. CDR3 nucleotides: TGTGCCAGCAGTCCGCGAACGACAGGGGGCCAAATCTATGGCTACACCTTC. The gene calls are TRBV6-2 or TRBV6-3 and TRBJ1-2; TRBD1 matches at 10 bases. V lost 5 bases, J lost 4 bases, and 13 bases stayed unmatched. The germline V gene encodes CDR1 MNHEY and CDR2 SVGEGT. This CDR3 region has 17 residues.

The V gene is TRBV7-6, the J gene TRBJ1-5; D perhaps matches TRBD1 (5 bases). This CDR3 comprises 14 residues. Trimming removed 5 bases from V and 4 bases from J, with 12 bases in between. Looked up from germline, CDR1 is SGHVS and CDR2 is FNYEAQ. The CDR3 region is CASSPWGVNQPQHF. The CDR3 DNA reads as TGTGCCAGCAGCCCTTGGGGGGTGAATCAGCCCCAGCATTTT.

This clonotype showed up just once. The chain joins TRBV10-3 to TRBJ1-5, with D perhaps TRBD1 (6 bases). Germline V gives CDR1 ENHRY, CDR2 SYGVKD. Trimming pared 10 bases from V and 6 bases from J, leaving 16 bases between. This CDR3 spans 13 amino acids. In nucleotides, the CDR3 is TGTGCCACCCGGACAGCTGTGAGTCAGCCCCAGCATTTT. It yields the protein CATRTAVSQPQHF.

This sequence joins TRBV12-3 or TRBV12-4 and TRBJ1-5; tentatively, D is TRBD1 (5 bases). This CDR3 spans 15 amino acids. V gave up 4 bases and J gave up 0 bases, with 10 bases separating them. CDR3 protein: CASSSGDDSNQPQHF. Here the CDR3 DNA reads TGTGCCAGCAGTTCCGGGGACGATAGCAATCAGCCCCAGCATTTT.